This TCR beta chain was recovered during a study of blood T cell repertoires in COVID-19 (dated by TCRdb to 2020 to 2022). In the study overall: Samples from collaborators originated in the United States, Italy and Spain and spanned both the acute and convalescent phases of COVID-19. The prospective study material was composed of cDNA or gDNA derived from T cells, B-cell-depleted T cells, or PBMCs. Subjects who had been exposed to COVID-19, were actively infected with it, or had recovered from it provided the deeply sampled blood TCRbeta repertoires that made up the dataset. A freely available public database, intended as a resource for researchers studying the immune response to SARS-CoV-2, is where the repertoires were released. Samples came from the ongoing ImmuneRACE study (first 160 participants) plus 1,254 subjects from 6 global collaborators. The sample metadata nearly always contained a de-identified subject ID, COVID-19 status, age in years and sex. Where HLA class I and class II types were available, the types were taken from metadata supplied by the sample provider, not from assay-based typing. Paper-wide results and their limitations: Clinical and demographic metadata were provided uncurated, with the amount varying by source and participant.

CDR1 and CDR2 (SEHNR, FQNEAQ) derive from the germline V gene (reference sequence). Ends trimmed: V by 1 base, J by 7 bases; bases unmatched to a gene: 9. CDR3 length: 15 amino acids, cysteine to phenylalanine. The kept DNA is CDR3 alone, 45 bases in frame from the first base. This clone was observed a handful of times. Its binding antigen is unknown. The record has no base qualities; no much larger clone is one base away. The collaborating institutions used their own protocols to collect whole blood in K2EDTA tubes. For TCRbeta analysis, collaborators shipped samples as frozen whole blood, isolated PBMCs, or DNA extracted from either of those sample types. TCRbeta CDR3 regions were amplified from genomic DNA using the immunoSEQ Assay, a bias-controlled multiplex PCR. Processing in the source paper ran as follows. Within the assay, amplification of reference gene primers was used to estimate how many nucleated cells each sample contained. Sequence reads were collapsed and filtered to measure the absolute abundance of every unique TCRbeta CDR3 rearrangement. For each sample, productive Simpson clonality was calculated as the square root of Simpson's diversity index across productive rearrangements. In TCRdb, the immuneACCESS table is reduced to in-frame sequences with V and J assigned. These tables do not hold every clone; where another copy was compared, an unresolved V gene accounts for under half, and the others remain unexplained. D and trimming come from the DNA, and the V and J calls and clone size come from that table. This sample lists some 140,000 clones; more than 60% were detected once. In total, the top ten clones hold around 13% of the sample.

The chain is made from TRBV7-9 and TRBJ2-7, and 8 junctional nucleotides match TRBD1. Sample: peripheral blood. The receptor was isolated from a man older than 75 with acute or convalescent COVID-19. The CDR3 corresponds to CASSLEGQGIYEQYF. The nucleotides read TGTGCCAGCAGCTTAGAAGGACAGGGCATCTATGAGCAGTACTTC.